This TCR beta chain emerged from a study of cytomegalovirus exposure and HLA in healthy donors. Turning to the study itself: Genotyping showed 75% to 90% of roughly 390 donors falling in the Caucasian-associated ancestry cluster.

Whole-study findings and limits: Some V segments, TRBV6-2 and TRBV6-3 among them, were indistinguishable and were therefore excluded. Researchers catalogued 150 or so TCR beta chains as cytomegalovirus-associated.

The CDR3 spans 14 residues. CDR1 is MNHNS, CDR2 SASEGT, per germline. V lost 4 bases, J lost 4 bases, and 14 bases lay in between. A word on this clone: Its antigen remains unknown.

The primer mix had 60 Vbeta and 13 Jbeta primers. Here immunoSEQ multiplex PCR was the method, and the copy in TCRdb shows in-frame clones only, minus some. This sample's table reports 77,000 or so clones. The rearrangement links TRBV6-1 to TRBJ2-7; a possible D gene is TRBD1 (5 bases). The clonotype comes from a man younger than 40 in good health and CMV-seronegative. Material: PBMCs. DNA of the CDR3: TGTGCCAGCAGTGTCTGGCAGGGCCTGTACGAGCAGTACTTC. Residues: CASSVWQGLYEQYF.